This T cell receptor beta chain was sequenced in a study of cytomegalovirus exposure and HLA in healthy donors. General study findings and limits: Using a false discovery rate of 0.05, a later analysis showed that 16,000 or so TCR beta sequences were associated with HLA alleles.

Regarding this clone: The antigen remains unidentified.

The germline gives CDR1 LGHNA, CDR2 YNFKEQ. This CDR3 has 13 residues. V lost 3 bases, J lost 1 base, and 7 bases lay in between. Amplification used 60 Vbeta primers and 13 Jbeta primers. Data came from immunoSEQ multiplex PCR; TCRdb stores just in-frame clones and leaves some out. The data hold 55,000 to 75,000 clones, with about 67% observed a single time. The chain combines TRBV4-2 with TRBJ2-7; the D is unclear. The sequence was obtained from a human donor in good health. Sequencing was performed on PBMCs. The CDR3 protein is CASSQGLSYEQYF. Written as DNA, the CDR3 is TGTGCCAGCAGCCAGGGCTTATCCTACGAGCAGTACTTC.